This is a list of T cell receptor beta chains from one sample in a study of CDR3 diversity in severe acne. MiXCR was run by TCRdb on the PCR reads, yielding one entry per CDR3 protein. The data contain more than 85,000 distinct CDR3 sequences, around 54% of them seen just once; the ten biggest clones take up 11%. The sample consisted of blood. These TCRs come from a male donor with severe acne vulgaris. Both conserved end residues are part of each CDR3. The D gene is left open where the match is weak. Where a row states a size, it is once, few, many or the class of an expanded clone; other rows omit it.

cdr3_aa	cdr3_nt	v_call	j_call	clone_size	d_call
CASSEGGRAEGMYEQYF	TGTGCCAGCAGTGAAGGGGGCAGGGCGGAAGGAATGTACGAGCAGTACTTC	TRBV25-1	TRBJ2-7	few	-
CASSQGQGAGETQYF	TGCGCCAGCAGCCAAGGACAGGGGGCTGGAGAGACCCAGTACTTC	TRBV4-1	TRBJ2-5	many	TRBD1
CASSFTGFRNEQFF	TGTGCCAGCAGCTTCACAGGGTTCCGCAATGAGCAGTTCTTC	TRBV5-6	TRBJ2-1	many	-
CASSFSADRGFTDTQYF	TGTGCCAGCAGCTTTAGCGCGGACAGAGGATTCACAGATACGCAGTATTTT	TRBV7-2	TRBJ2-3	many	-
CATSKEGARAADTQYF	TGTGCCACCAGCAAAGAAGGGGCCAGGGCTGCAGATACGCAGTATTTT	TRBV15	TRBJ2-3	many	-
CASSLGAQTYNEQFF	TGCGCCAGCAGCTTGGGAGCCCAGACCTACAATGAGCAGTTCTTC	TRBV5-1	TRBJ2-1	many	-
CARGQGLCEQYF	TGTGCCAGGGGACAGGGGTTGTGCGAGCAGTACTTC	TRBV25-1	TRBJ2-7	-	TRBD1
CATSSRDSGGYEQYF	TGTGCCACCAGCAGCCGGGACTCCGGAGGGTACGAGCAGTACTTC	TRBV15	TRBJ2-7	-	-
CASSPLARTGAYEQYF	TGTGCCAGCAGCCCCCTAGCTAGGACAGGGGCCTACGAGCAGTACTTC	TRBV11-2	TRBJ2-7	few	TRBD1
CASSYRGDGANVLTF	TGTGCCAGCAGCTACCGGGGGGATGGGGCCAACGTCCTGACTTTC	TRBV7-9	TRBJ2-6	-	TRBD2
CASSQVLSDEQFF	TGCGCCAGCAGCCAAGTTCTTTCGGATGAGCAGTTCTTC	TRBV4-1	TRBJ2-1	-	-
CASSDRDRGETQYF	TGCGCCAGCAGTGATCGCGACAGGGGGGAGACCCAGTACTTC	TRBV10-1	TRBJ2-5	-	TRBD1
CASSHRTGSSPLHF	TGTGCCAGCAGTCACCGGACAGGGAGTTCACCCCTCCACTTT	TRBV6-2/TRBV6-3	TRBJ1-6	-	TRBD1
CATMERGLAGGNQPQHF	TGTGCCACGATGGAGCGCGGACTGGCGGGTGGCAATCAGCCCCAGCATTTT	TRBV10-3	TRBJ1-5	medium-sized	-
CASSPSRLHADTQYF	TGTGCCAGCTCACCCTCGAGGCTGCACGCAGATACGCAGTATTTT	TRBV18	TRBJ2-3	few	-
CASSLLGGDTQYF	TGTGCCAGCAGTTTGCTTGGCGGAGATACGCAGTATTTT	TRBV12-3/TRBV12-4	TRBJ2-3	-	-
CATSRDWSTPLPETQYF	TGTGCCACCAGCAGAGATTGGTCCACACCCCTCCCCGAGACCCAGTACTTC	TRBV15	TRBJ2-5	-	-
CASSPRQVYNEQFF	TGTGCCAGCAGTCCACGACAAGTCTACAATGAGCAGTTCTTC	TRBV27	TRBJ2-1	many	-
CASSRATGELFF	TGTGCCAGCAGCCGAGCCACCGGGGAGCTGTTTTTT	TRBV7-2	TRBJ2-2	-	-
CAISEKSGSSYEQYF	TGTGCCATCAGTGAGAAGAGCGGAAGCTCCTACGAGCAGTACTTC	TRBV10-3	TRBJ2-7	-	-
CASSEIWTDGGYTF	TGTGCCAGCAGTGAGATATGGACGGATGGGGGCTACACCTTC	TRBV2	TRBJ1-2	many	-
CASSLRQLTSNIQYF	TGTGCCAGCAGCCTCCGACAGCTTACCAGCAACATTCAGTACTTC	TRBV3-1	TRBJ2-4	many	-
CAGSYPTGDPTYEQYF	TGTGCCGGCAGCTACCCCACCGGGGATCCTACCTACGAGCAGTACTTC	TRBV6-6	TRBJ2-7	-	-
CASSLASGNSYEQYF	TGTGCCAGCAGCTTAGCTAGCGGGAACTCCTACGAGCAGTACTTC	TRBV7-3	TRBJ2-7	-	TRBD2
CASSDTGRYNSPLHF	TGTGCCAGCAGTGACACGGGAAGGTATAATTCACCCCTCCACTTT	TRBV12-3/TRBV12-4	TRBJ1-6	-	-
CASSFLAGVWETQYF	TGTGCCAGCAGCTTTCTAGCGGGAGTATGGGAGACCCAGTACTTC	TRBV7-2	TRBJ2-5	-	TRBD2
CASSLGQLNYGYTF	TGTGCCAGTAGTTTGGGACAGTTGAACTATGGCTACACCTTC	TRBV19	TRBJ1-2	-	TRBD1
CASSNGAWAGELFF	TGTGCCAGCAGTAACGGGGCTTGGGCCGGGGAGCTGTTTTTT	TRBV12-3/TRBV12-4	TRBJ2-2	many	-
CASSSSGTGSGNTIYF	TGTGCCAGCAGCTCATCCGGGACAGGGTCTGGAAACACCATATATTTT	TRBV7-3	TRBJ1-3	many	TRBD1
CASSFTSTGANVLTF	TGCGCCAGCAGCTTCACTTCGACAGGGGCCAACGTCCTGACTTTC	TRBV5-1	TRBJ2-6	-	-
CASSLTPYNSPLHF	TGTGCCAGCAGTCTGACACCCTATAATTCACCCCTCCACTTT	TRBV28	TRBJ1-6	-	-
CASSIGTGAVQPQHF	TGCGCCAGCAGCATCGGGACAGGGGCGGTTCAGCCCCAGCATTTT	TRBV5-1	TRBJ1-5	-	TRBD1
CSARRPVRNTNSPLHF	TGCAGTGCTAGACGGCCAGTACGAAATACTAATTCACCCCTCCACTTT	TRBV20-1	TRBJ1-6	-	-
CASSYSGTSGYDEQYF	TGTGCCAGCAGTTACTCCGGGACTAGCGGGTACGACGAGCAGTACTTC	TRBV6-5	TRBJ2-7	-	TRBD2
CASSFSGAYEQYF	TGTGCCAGCAGTTTCTCAGGGGCCTACGAGCAGTACTTC	TRBV2	TRBJ2-7	-	-
CSASPQLETQYF	TGCAGTGCCAGCCCCCAACTGGAGACCCAGTACTTC	TRBV20-1	TRBJ2-5	-	-